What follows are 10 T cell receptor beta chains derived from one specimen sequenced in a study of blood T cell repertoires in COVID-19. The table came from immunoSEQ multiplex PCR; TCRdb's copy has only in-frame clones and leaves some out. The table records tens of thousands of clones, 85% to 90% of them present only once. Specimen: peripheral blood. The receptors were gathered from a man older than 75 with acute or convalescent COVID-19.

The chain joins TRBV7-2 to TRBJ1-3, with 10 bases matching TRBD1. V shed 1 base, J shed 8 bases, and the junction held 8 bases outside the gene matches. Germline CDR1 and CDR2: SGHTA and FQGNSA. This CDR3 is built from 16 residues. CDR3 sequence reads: CASSLVGTGAGDTIYF. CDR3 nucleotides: TGTGCCAGCAGCTTAGTCGGGACAGGGGCAGGGGACACCATATATTTT.

The DNA of the CDR3 is TGTGCCAGTTCCAGGGGATTAAGCGGGAGGAATTCCTACGAGCAGTACTTC. Its translation: CASSRGLSGRNSYEQYF. The chain couples TRBV19 to TRBJ2-7; the match to TRBD2 covers 9 bases. Germline CDR1 LNHDA, CDR2 SQIVND (reference sequence). Trimming at V came to 8 bases and at J to 1 base, leaving 15 bases not matched to a gene. This CDR3 spans 17 amino acids. The whole variable domain, remainder taken from reference TRBV19 and TRBJ2-7, is DGGITQSPKYLFRKEGQNVTLSCEQNLNHDAMYWYRQDPGQGLRLIYYSQIVNDFQKGDIAEGYSVSREKKESFPLTVTSAQKNPTAFYLCASSRGLSGRNSYEQYFGPGTRLTVT.

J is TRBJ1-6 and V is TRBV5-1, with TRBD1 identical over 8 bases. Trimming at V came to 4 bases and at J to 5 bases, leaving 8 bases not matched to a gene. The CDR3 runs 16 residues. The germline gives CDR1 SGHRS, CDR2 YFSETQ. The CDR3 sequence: CASSPQGAIDNSPLHF. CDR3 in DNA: TGCGCCAGCAGCCCCCAGGGGGCAATCGATAATTCACCCCTCCACTTT.

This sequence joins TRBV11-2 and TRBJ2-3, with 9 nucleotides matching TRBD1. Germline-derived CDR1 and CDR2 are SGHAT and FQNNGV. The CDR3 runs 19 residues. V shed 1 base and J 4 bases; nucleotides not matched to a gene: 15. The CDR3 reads CASSLGTGVFLGASDTQYF. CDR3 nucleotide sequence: TGTGCCAGCAGCTTAGGGACAGGGGTTTTCCTAGGCGCTTCAGATACGCAGTATTTT.

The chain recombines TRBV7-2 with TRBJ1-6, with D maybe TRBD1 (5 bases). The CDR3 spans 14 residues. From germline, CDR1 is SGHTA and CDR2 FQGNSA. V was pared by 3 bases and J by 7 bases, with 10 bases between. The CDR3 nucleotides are TGTGCCAGCAGCTTTAATAGGGGAAATTCACCCCTCCACTTT. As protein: CASSFNRGNSPLHF.

This CDR3 is CASSFTSGTVNTGELFF. In DNA form, the CDR3 reads TGCGCCAGCAGCTTCACCTCCGGGACAGTAAACACCGGGGAGCTGTTTTTT. V is TRBV5-1 and J is TRBJ2-2, with 7 bases that match TRBD1. V lost 2 bases and J lost 2; bases outside the gene matches: 9. CDR1 SGHRS and CDR2 YFSETQ come from the germline V gene. This CDR3 is 17 amino acids long.

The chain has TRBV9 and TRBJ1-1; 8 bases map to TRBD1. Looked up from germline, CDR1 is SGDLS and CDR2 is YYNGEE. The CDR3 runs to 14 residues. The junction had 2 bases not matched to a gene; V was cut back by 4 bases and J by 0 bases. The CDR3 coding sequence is TGTGCCAGCAGCCGACAGGGGATGAACACTGAAGCTTTCTTT. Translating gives CASSRQGMNTEAFF.

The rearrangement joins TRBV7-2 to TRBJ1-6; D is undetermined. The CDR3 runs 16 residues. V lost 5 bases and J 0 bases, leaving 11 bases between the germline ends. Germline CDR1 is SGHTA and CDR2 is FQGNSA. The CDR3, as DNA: TGTGCCAGCAGCCCTTCCTGGAGCTCCTATAATTCACCCCTCCACTTT. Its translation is CASSPSWSSYNSPLHF.

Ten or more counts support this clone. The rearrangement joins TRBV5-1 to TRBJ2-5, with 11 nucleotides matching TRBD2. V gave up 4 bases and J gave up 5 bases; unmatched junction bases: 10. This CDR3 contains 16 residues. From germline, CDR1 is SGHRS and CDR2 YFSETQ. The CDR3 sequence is CASSGGTSGPVETQYF. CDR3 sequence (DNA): TGCGCCAGCAGCGGCGGGACTAGCGGCCCTGTGGAGACCCAGTACTTC.

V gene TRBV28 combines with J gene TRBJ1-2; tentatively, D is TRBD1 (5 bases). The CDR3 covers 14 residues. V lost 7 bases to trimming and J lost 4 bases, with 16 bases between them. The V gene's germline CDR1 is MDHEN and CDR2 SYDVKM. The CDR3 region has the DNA TGTGCCAGCATGGGCGGATTAGACAGCTATGGCTACACCTTC. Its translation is CASMGGLDSYGYTF.